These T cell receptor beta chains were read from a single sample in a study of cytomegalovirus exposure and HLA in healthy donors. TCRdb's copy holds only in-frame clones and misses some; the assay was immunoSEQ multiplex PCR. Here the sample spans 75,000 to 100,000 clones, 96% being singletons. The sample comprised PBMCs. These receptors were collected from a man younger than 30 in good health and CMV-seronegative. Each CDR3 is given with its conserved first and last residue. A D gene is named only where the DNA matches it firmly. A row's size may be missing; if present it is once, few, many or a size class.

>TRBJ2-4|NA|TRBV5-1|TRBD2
TGCGCCAGCAGCTTGGAACGACTAGCTGGTAGAAACATTCAGTACTTC
CASSLERLAGRNIQYF
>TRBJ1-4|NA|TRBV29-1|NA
TGCAGCTTCCACGATCTTAGTGCCGAAAAACTGTTTTTT
CSFHDLSAEKLFF
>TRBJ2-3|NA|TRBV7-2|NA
TGTGCCAGCAGCTTTCGTAGAACTCCTAGCACAGATACGCAGTATTTT
CASSFRRTPSTDTQYF
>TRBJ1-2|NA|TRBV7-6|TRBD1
TGTGCCAGCAGCCAGGGACAGGGTTATGGCTACACCTTC
CASSQGQGYGYTF
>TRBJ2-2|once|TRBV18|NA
TGTGCCAGCTCACTGGGGCCAAATGGGGAGCTGTTTTTT
CASSLGPNGELFF
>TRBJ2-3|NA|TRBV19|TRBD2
TGTGCCAGTAGTATTACTAGCGGGAGACCAGATACGCAGTATTTT
CASSITSGRPDTQYF
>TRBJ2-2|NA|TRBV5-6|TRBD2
TGTGCCAGCAGCTTGGGGCTAGCGGGAGTCACCGGGGAGCTGTTTTTT
CASSLGLAGVTGELFF
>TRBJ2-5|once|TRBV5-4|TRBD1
TGTGCCAGCAGCCTGGCCGGGACAGGGGCCGAGACCCAGTACTTC
CASSLAGTGAETQYF
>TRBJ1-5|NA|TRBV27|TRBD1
TGTGCCAGCAGTCTCAGGGGGCTTCAGCCCCAGCATTTT
CASSLRGLQPQHF
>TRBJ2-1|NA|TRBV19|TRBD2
TGTGCCAGTTCTTTAGGCGGGAGGGCGACCTACAATGAGCAGTTCTTC
CASSLGGRATYNEQFF
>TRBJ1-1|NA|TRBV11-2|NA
TGTGCCAGCAGTACCGAGTGGAGAGGGACTGAAGCTTTCTTT
CASSTEWRGTEAFF
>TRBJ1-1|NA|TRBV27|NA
TGTGCCAGCAGTGGGGGCAGGGCGATCGCTGAAGCTTTCTTT
CASSGGRAIAEAFF
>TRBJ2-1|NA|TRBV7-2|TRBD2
TGTGCCAGCAGCTTGGTTGGCGGGAGGGTTTACAATGAGCAGTTCTTC
CASSLVGGRVYNEQFF
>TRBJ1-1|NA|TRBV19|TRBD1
TGTGCCACCACAGGGGGGTGGGAGAAAAGGACTGAAGCTTTCTTT
CATTGGWEKRTEAFF
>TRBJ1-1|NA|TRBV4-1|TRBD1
TGCGCCAGCAGCCAAGGTCCCCCATCCGGGACAGCGAACACTGAAGCTTTCTTT
CASSQGPPSGTANTEAFF
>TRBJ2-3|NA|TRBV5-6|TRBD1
TGTGCCAGCAGCGGCGACAGGGGTGGTAGCACAGATACGCAGTATTTT
CASSGDRGGSTDTQYF
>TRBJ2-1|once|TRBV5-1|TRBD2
TGCGCCAGCAGCCTGGGACTAGCGGTCGGGTTTTACAATGAGCAGTTCTTC
CASSLGLAVGFYNEQFF
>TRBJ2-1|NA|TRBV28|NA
TGTGCCAGCTTGGGGACCGGGAGTAGGATTTACAATGAGCAGTTCTTC
CASLGTGSRIYNEQFF
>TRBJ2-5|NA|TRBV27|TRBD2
TGTGCCAGCAGGTTAGCGGGACTCCAAGAGACCCAGTACTTC
CASRLAGLQETQYF
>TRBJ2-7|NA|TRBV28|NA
TGTGCCAGCAGACTTCAAGCCTTTACCTACGAGCAGTACTTC
CASRLQAFTYEQYF
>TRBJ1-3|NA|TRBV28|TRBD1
TGTGCCAGTAACGCCGGGACAGATGTAAACACCATATATTTT
CASNAGTDVNTIYF
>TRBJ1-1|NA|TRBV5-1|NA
TGCGCCAGCAGCGCTAGATTCACGGAGGGAGCGAACACTGAAGCTTTCTTT
CASSARFTEGANTEAFF
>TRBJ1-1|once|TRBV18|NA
TGTGCCAGCTCACCACTCCCCGGGTTGGAGATTGAAGCTTTCTTT
CASSPLPGLEIEAFF
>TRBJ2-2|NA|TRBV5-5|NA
TGTGCCAGCAGCTGGCATCAGGGGACCGGGGAGCTGTTTTTT
CASSWHQGTGELFF
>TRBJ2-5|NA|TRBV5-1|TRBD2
TGCGCCAGCAGCTTTTCGGGGGGAGTGCGGCAAGAGACCCAGTACTTC
CASSFSGGVRQETQYF
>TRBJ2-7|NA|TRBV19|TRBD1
TGTGCCAGTAGTATTCTGGGACAGGGGGCCCACGAGCAGTACTTC
CASSILGQGAHEQYF
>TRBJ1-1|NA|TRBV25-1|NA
TGTGCCAGCAGTCCAGGAACTGAAGCTTTCTTT
CASSPGTEAFF
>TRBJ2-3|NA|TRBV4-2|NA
TGTGCCGGGGGCTCAGCTAGCACAGATACGCAGTATTTT
CAGGSASTDTQYF
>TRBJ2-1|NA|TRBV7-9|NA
TGTGCCAGCAGCTACGGAGCTAATGAGCAGTTCTTC
CASSYGANEQFF
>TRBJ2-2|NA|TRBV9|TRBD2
TGTGCCAGCAGCCCCAGGGCGGGAGGGGTCACCGGGGAGCTGTTTTTT
CASSPRAGGVTGELFF
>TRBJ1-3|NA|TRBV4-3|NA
TGCGCCAGCAGCCAATCGCTCAAGCAGGCTGGAAACACCATATATTTT
CASSQSLKQAGNTIYF
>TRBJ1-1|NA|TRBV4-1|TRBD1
TGCGCCAGTAGCCGAGACCCCGGGACAGGGGGCCTCAACACTGAAGCTTTCTTT
CASSRDPGTGGLNTEAFF
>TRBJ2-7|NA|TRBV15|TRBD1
TGTGCCACCAGTCGGGACAGGGGATACGAGCAGTACTTC
CATSRDRGYEQYF
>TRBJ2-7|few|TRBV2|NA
TGTGCCAGCAGAAGACAGGGACTAGGCGAGCAGTACTTC
CASRRQGLGEQYF
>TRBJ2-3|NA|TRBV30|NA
TGTGCCTGGAGTACCCTTCGAGGAGCATACACAGATACGCAGTATTTT
CAWSTLRGAYTDTQYF
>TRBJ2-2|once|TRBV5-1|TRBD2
TGCGCCAGCAGCGGACTAGCGGGAGGGCCTTGGGGCACCGGGGAGCTGTTTTTT
CASSGLAGGPWGTGELFF
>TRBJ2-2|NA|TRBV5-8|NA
TGTGCCAGCAGCCTAGGGTCGGGGTTTACCGGGGAGCTGTTTTTT
CASSLGSGFTGELFF
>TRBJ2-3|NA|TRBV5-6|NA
TGTGCCAGAGAGGGGGGTGTGTTGCCCAGGGGGGTTTGCACAGATACGCAGTATTTT
CAREGGVLPRGVCTDTQYF
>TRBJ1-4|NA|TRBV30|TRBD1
TGTGCCTGGGGACAGGGGGCGTATAATGAAAAACTGTTTTTT
CAWGQGAYNEKLFF
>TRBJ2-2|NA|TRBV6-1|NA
TGTGCCAGTGTCAGAACCGGGGAGCTGTTTTTT
CASVRTGELFF
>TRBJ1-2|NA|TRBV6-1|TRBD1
TGTGCCAGCAGTCACACAGGGGGAGGCTATGGCTACACCTTC
CASSHTGGGYGYTF
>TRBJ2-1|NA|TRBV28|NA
TGTGCCAGCAGTTTACGGAATGAGCAGTTCTTC
CASSLRNEQFF
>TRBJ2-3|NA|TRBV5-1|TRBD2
TGCGCCAGCAGCTTGGGGGCGGGAGGCGGAAAAGATACGCAGTATTTT
CASSLGAGGGKDTQYF
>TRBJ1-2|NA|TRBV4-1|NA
TGCGCCAGCAGCCAAGATCTCAGGGAAGCTAACTATGGCTACACCTTC
CASSQDLREANYGYTF
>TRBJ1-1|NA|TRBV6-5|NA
TGTGCCAGCAGTTACCGGCCTCCCGGGACTGAAGCTTTCTTT
CASSYRPPGTEAFF
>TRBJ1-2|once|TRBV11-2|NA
TGTGCCAGCAGCTTAGGTATAGGGGTCGGCTACACCTTC
CASSLGIGVGYTF
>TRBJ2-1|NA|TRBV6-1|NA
TGTGCCAGCAGTCCACGGCCGGGGATCATACTCTTC
CASSPRPGIILF
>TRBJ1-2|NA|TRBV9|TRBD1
TGTGCCAGCAGCGACCCGGGACAGGGGATGATCTATGGCTACACCTTC
CASSDPGQGMIYGYTF
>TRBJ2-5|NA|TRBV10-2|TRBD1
TGCGCCAGTAGCCACGGACAGGGCTTACAAGAGACCCAGTACTTC
CASSHGQGLQETQYF